One sample yielded the 27 T cell receptor beta chains listed below, sequenced in a study of blood T cell repertoires in COVID-19. The table came from immunoSEQ multiplex PCR; TCRdb's copy has only in-frame clones and leaves some out. The table records roughly 130,000 clones, more than 70% of them present only once. The sequenced sample consisted of PBMCs or T cells enriched from blood (not recorded which). These receptors came from a man between 35 and 55 years old with acute COVID-19.

This clone came up a few times. The chain carries TRBV5-1 and TRBJ1-6; D gene uncertain. V lost 0 bases, J lost 0 bases, and 7 bases lay in between. The CDR3 has 16 residues. Germline V gives CDR1 SGHRS, CDR2 YFSETQ. The CDR3 DNA sequence: TGCGCCAGCAGCTTGGAGACTGCCTCCTATAATTCACCCCTCCACTTT. It encodes CASSLETASYNSPLHF.

The V gene is TRBV7-9, the J gene TRBJ1-5; no definite D call. CDR3 length: 12 residues. CDR1 and CDR2 (germline): SEHNR, FQNEAQ (reference sequence). V was clipped by 5 bases and J by 9 bases, with 11 bases between them. In nucleotides, the CDR3 is TGTGCCAGCAGCCCCGCGGTAGGGCCCCAGCATTTT. Amino acids: CASSPAVGPQHF.

The rearrangement links TRBV7-6 to TRBJ2-7; 8 bases agree with TRBD2. The J segment lost 0 bases and the V segment lost 1 base, leaving 5 bases of the junction unmatched. This CDR3 has 16 residues. Germline loops: CDR1 SGHVS, CDR2 FNYEAQ. CDR3 sequence reads: CASSLEVAGSSYEQYF. The DNA for the CDR3 is TGTGCCAGCAGCTTAGAGGTAGCGGGGAGCTCCTACGAGCAGTACTTC.

V is TRBV7-6 and J is TRBJ2-5, with D tentatively TRBD2 (6 bases). V was trimmed by 4 bases and J by 1 base, leaving 16 bases between them. The germline gives CDR1 SGHVS, CDR2 FNYEAQ. This CDR3 is 16 amino acids long. CDR3: CASSSLGSGPQETQYF. CDR3 sequence (DNA): TGTGCCAGCAGCTCCCTCGGTAGCGGACCCCAAGAGACCCAGTACTTC.

The chain recombines TRBV4-3 with TRBJ2-2; TRBD2 matches 7 bases. The CDR3 sequence is 16 residues long. The V segment lost 2 bases and the J segment 4 bases; nucleotides outside the gene matches: 7. The germline CDR1 and CDR2 sequences are LGHNA and YSLEER. DNA of the CDR3: TGCGCCAGCAGCCAAATAGCGGGTAGGGGCACCGGGGAGCTGTTTTTT. The encoded protein is CASSQIAGRGTGELFF.

The J gene is TRBJ1-5, the V gene TRBV6-5; D is undetermined. V lost 6 bases and J lost 5, with 14 bases in between. Germline CDR1 reads MNHEY; CDR2 reads SVGAGI. This CDR3 is built from 14 residues. The CDR3 spells CASRSSGGDQPQHF. CDR3 nucleotides: TGTGCCAGCAGGTCTTCGGGAGGAGATCAGCCCCAGCATTTT.

The genes are TRBV24-1 and TRBJ2-7; the match to TRBD1 covers 8 bases. Trimming cost V 4 bases and J 6 bases; bases outside gene matches: 7. The CDR3 runs 14 residues. CDR1 KGHDR and CDR2 SFDVKD come from the germline V gene. The CDR3 is CATSEGRQGSEQYF. CDR3 DNA: TGTGCCACCAGTGAGGGTCGACAGGGGAGCGAGCAGTACTTC.

The chain is built from TRBV28 and TRBJ1-5, with 7 bases that match TRBD1. The V segment lost 6 bases and the J segment 9 bases; nucleotides outside the gene matches: 8. Germline V gene data show CDR1 as MDHEN and CDR2 as SYDVKM. CDR3 length: 13 amino acids. In DNA, the CDR3 is TGTGCCAGCAGCCGGGACAGACATGGGCCCCAGCATTTT. Its protein is CASSRDRHGPQHF.

The chain employs TRBV6-2 or TRBV6-3 and TRBJ2-1; tentative D call: TRBD1 (5 bases). Germline assignment: CDR1 MNHEY and CDR2 SVGEGT. V was trimmed by 2 bases and J by 6 bases, leaving 17 bases between them. The CDR3 extends over 16 amino acids. The CDR3: CASSYPTDLSGNEQFF. In DNA form, the CDR3 reads TGTGCCAGCAGTTACCCGACAGATTTGTCCGGCAATGAGCAGTTCTTC.

The V call is TRBV7-8, the J call TRBJ1-3, with 7 bases aligning to TRBD1. The CDR3 has 16 amino acids. The J segment lost 0 bases and the V segment lost 4 bases, leaving 6 bases of the junction unmatched. Germline V gene lookup returns CDR1 SGHVS and CDR2 FQNEAQ. CDR3: CASSSYGTDSGNTIYF. CDR3 nucleotide sequence: TGTGCCAGCAGCTCCTATGGGACAGACTCTGGAAACACCATATATTTT.

Comments on this clone: A read error may produce the germline difference seen at one junction end. The V and J genes are TRBV5-1 and TRBJ2-7, with a possible D match to TRBD1 (6 bases). CDR1 and CDR2 from the germline V gene are SGHRS and YFSETQ. CDR3 size: 14 residues. The CDR3 protein is CASSLYSTGSHRVF. The DNA for the CDR3 is TGCGCCAGCAGCCTTTATTCTACAGGGTCCCACCGTGTCTTC.

The chain employs TRBV10-1 and TRBJ2-7; D perhaps matches TRBD1 (6 bases). The CDR3 has 17 amino acids. Between the trimmed V and J ends, which lost 5 bases and 2 bases, there was a span of 22 bases. Germline values: CDR1 WNHNN, CDR2 SYGVQD (reference sequence). CDR3 loop: CASSQKPGHISTYEQYF. The CDR3 DNA sequence: TGCGCCAGCAGTCAGAAGCCGGGACACATTTCGACCTACGAGCAGTACTTC.

The chain recombines TRBV7-9 with TRBJ2-7, with 9 bases identical to TRBD2. The CDR3 is 16 residues long. J lost 4 bases, V lost 5 bases, and 12 bases had no gene match. Germline-derived CDR1 and CDR2 are SEHNR and FQNEAQ (reference sequence). The CDR3 is CASSPARASGDYEQYF. DNA for the CDR3: TGTGCCAGCAGCCCTGCTCGGGCTAGCGGGGATTACGAGCAGTACTTC.

The chain is built from TRBV19 and TRBJ1-5, with a tentative D call TRBD1 (5 bases). Germline CDR1 reads LNHDA; CDR2 reads SQIVND (reference sequence). The ends were cut back, 3 bases at V and 0 bases at J, with 18 bases in the middle. This CDR3 has 18 amino acids. The CDR3 is CASSMIGGRAYSNQPQHF. CDR3 coding DNA: TGTGCCAGTAGTATGATAGGCGGCAGGGCCTATAGCAATCAGCCCCAGCATTTT.

The V call is TRBV5-3, the J call TRBJ1-1, with D unresolved. TRBV5-3 is recorded as an ORF, its role being uncertain. Trimming removed 1 base from V and 6 bases from J, with 19 bases in between. This CDR3 region has 16 residues. CDR3: CARSLWVLDLLPEAFF. The CDR3 DNA reads as TGTGCCAGAAGCTTGTGGGTACTAGACCTTCTCCCTGAAGCTTTCTTT.

The V and J genes are TRBV7-9 and TRBJ1-2; D unresolved. The ends were cut back, 4 bases at V and 7 bases at J, with 10 bases in the middle. The CDR3 has 12 residues. Germline assignment: CDR1 SEHNR and CDR2 FQNEAQ (reference sequence). The CDR3 DNA sequence: TGTGCCAGCAGCTCTTATGGGCCTGGCTACACCTTC. Its protein product is CASSSYGPGYTF.

This chain joins TRBV19 and TRBJ2-5, with TRBD2 identical over 8 bases. Germline V lookup: CDR1 LNHDA, CDR2 SQIVND (reference sequence). J lost 1 base, V lost 4 bases, and 8 bases had no gene match. The CDR3 contains 16 residues. CDR3 DNA: TGTGCCAGTAGTAATCTAGCGGGCAACAGCCAAGAGACCCAGTACTTC. This codes for CASSNLAGNSQETQYF.

The chain uses TRBV4-1 and TRBJ2-6, with TRBD1 matching 12 bases. V was pared by 4 bases and J by 1 base, with 5 bases of the junction left unmatched. The CDR3 totals 18 residues. From germline, CDR1 is MGHRA and CDR2 YSYEKL. The CDR3 protein is CASSLGDRGLSGANVLTF. The CDR3 nucleotides read TGCGCCAGCAGCCTTGGGGACAGGGGGCTATCTGGGGCCAACGTCCTGACTTTC.

The V gene is TRBV5-4, the J gene TRBJ1-1, with D possibly matching TRBD1 (6 bases). This CDR3 contains 13 residues. The V and J ends lost 4 bases and 3 bases respectively, with 10 bases between them. Germline lookup yields CDR1 SGHNT and CDR2 YYREEE (reference sequence). CDR3 in DNA: TGTGCCAGCAGCGTACAGGGTTACACTGAAGCTTTCTTT. This sequence encodes CASSVQGYTEAFF.

The chain links TRBV28 to TRBJ1-1; tentative D call: TRBD1 (6 bases). CDR3 size: 15 residues. Trimming shortened V by 6 bases and J by 1 base, and 15 bases separated the two germline ends. Germline lookup yields CDR1 MDHEN and CDR2 SYDVKM. In DNA form, the CDR3 reads TGTGCCAGCAGCTCTGAGACAGGTAGGAACACTGAAGCTTTCTTT. Its translation: CASSSETGRNTEAFF.

The chain joins TRBV5-1 to TRBJ2-1; a possible D gene is TRBD2 (5 bases). V dropped 0 bases and J dropped 5 bases, with 15 bases sitting between them. The CDR3 is 16 amino acids. Looked up from germline, CDR1 is SGHRS and CDR2 is YFSETQ. CDR3 DNA sequence: TGCGCCAGCAGCTTGGACCCTTTGCGGGCCAACAATGAGCAGTTCTTC. Encoded protein: CASSLDPLRANNEQFF.

J is TRBJ2-3 and V is TRBV7-9; D is possibly TRBD2 (6 bases). Germline loops: CDR1 SEHNR, CDR2 FQNEAQ (reference sequence). The germline V and J ends were trimmed by 0 bases and 2 bases, with 9 bases remaining between them. The CDR3 has 15 amino acids. The DNA of the CDR3 is TGTGCCAGCAGCTTAGCTCGGGGGAACACAGATACGCAGTATTTT. This sequence encodes CASSLARGNTDTQYF.

The CDR3 spells CASSLGRGTGEQFF. DNA of the CDR3: TGTGCCAGCAGCTTGGGGCGGGGGACGGGTGAGCAGTTCTTC. This rearrangement joins TRBV5-4 to TRBJ2-1, with 7 bases fitting TRBD2. Germline CDR1 SGHNT, CDR2 YYREEE (reference sequence). With 0 bases clipped from V and 9 bases from J, the junction kept 6 bases outside the gene matches. The CDR3 totals 14 residues. The full variable domain, with the rest looked up from reference TRBV5-4 and TRBJ2-1, is ETGVTQSPTHLIKTRGQQVTLRCSSQSGHNTVSWYQQALGQGPQFIFQYYREEENGRGNFPPRFSGLQFPNYSSELNVNALELDDSALYLCASSLGRGTGEQFFGPGTRLTVL.

The J gene is TRBJ2-5, the V gene TRBV6-6, with D perhaps matching TRBD2 (5 bases). The CDR3 is 14 residues long. CDR1 is MNHNY and CDR2 is SVGAGI in the germline V gene (reference sequence). Trimming left V 4 bases short and J 4 bases short, with 13 bases between. The CDR3 region has the DNA TGTGCCAGCAGTTTCCCGGGAAAAGGAGAGACCCAGTACTTC. It specifies CASSFPGKGETQYF.

The genes are TRBV7-9 and TRBJ2-7; the match to TRBD1 covers 8 bases. There are 14 residues in the CDR3. With V trimmed by 1 base and J by 8 bases, 7 bases remained unmatched. CDR1 and CDR2 from the germline V gene are SEHNR and FQNEAQ (reference sequence). CDR3 region: CASSLGTGSSKQYF. CDR3 DNA: TGTGCCAGCAGCTTAGGGACAGGGAGTTCCAAGCAGTACTTC. Variable domain in full (rest from reference TRBV7-9 and TRBJ2-7): DTGVSQNPRHKITKRGQNVTFRCDPISEHNRLYWYRQTLGQGPEFLTYFQNEAQLEKSRLLSDRFSAERPKGSFSTLEIQRTEQGDSAMYLCASSLGTGSSKQYFGPGTRLTVT.

This chain uses TRBV28 with TRBJ1-2; TRBD1 agrees at 7 bases. This CDR3 comprises 15 residues. From germline, CDR1 is MDHEN and CDR2 SYDVKM. V shed 5 bases and J 8 bases; nucleotides not matched to a gene: 14. CDR3 sequence (DNA): TGTGCCAGCAGTCCAAACGTGCAGGGGGTCTGGGGCTACACCTTC. Translation gives CASSPNVQGVWGYTF.

This chain connects TRBV20-1 to TRBJ2-1; maybe TRBD2 (5 bases). V lost 3 bases to trimming and J lost 4 bases, with 22 bases between them. The CDR3 spans 17 residues. In germline, CDR1 is DFQATT, CDR2 SNEGSKA (reference sequence). The CDR3 loop reads CSASPALRRASYNEQFF. The CDR3, as DNA: TGCAGTGCTAGTCCTGCCCTTCGGCGGGCCAGTTACAATGAGCAGTTCTTC.